What follows is one TCR beta chain and its context. Its antigen remains unidentified. The data derive from a study of vaccination and CD4 T cells after COVID-19. Background on the study: Overlapping peptides covering the spike proteins of SARS-CoV-2, HCoV-NL63, HCoV-OC43 and HCoV-229E were added to stimulate cells. Study-level results: The great majority, 304 of 307 vaccine-specific clones, proved spike mono-reactive in convalescent patients.

At the Johns Hopkins FTIC core, DNA taken from cultured CD4+ T cells was sequenced by way of the Oncomine TCR Beta short-read assay. TCRdb re-analysed the PCR reads in MiXCR, keeping a single row per CDR3 protein. Of over 20,000 distinct CDR3 sequences in the sample, roughly 64% were seen once. Indicated treatment: roughly ten-day PBMC culture with coronavirus spike peptide pools or control peptides (ViraFEST assay). Sequencing was carried out using CD4+ T cells from blood, cultured in vitro. The sequence was obtained from a human donor who had recovered from COVID-19.

The CDR3 nucleotides read TGCAGTGCCAGAAAGACAGGGCCAATCCCCTACGAGCAGTACTTC. Residues: CSARKTGPIPYEQYF. The chain employs TRBV20-1 and TRBJ2-7; 7 nucleotides agree with TRBD1. Germline V CDR1 and CDR2: DFQATT, SNEGSKA (reference sequence). V lost 6 bases and J lost 2; bases outside the gene matches: 13. The CDR3 is 15 amino acids.